The T cell receptor beta chain described here comes from a study of blood T cells in healthy people across ages. Germline-derived CDR1 and CDR2 are SGHTA and FQGNSA. The CDR3 has 15 amino acids. Trimming removed 3 bases from V and 5 bases from J; junction bases left unmatched: 3. PCR was performed a second time for roughly 7 to 11 cycles using a sample-barcoded 5' primer and a J-beta primer mix. TCRdb itself ran the 5' RACE reads through MiXCR, one entry per CDR3 protein. The repertoire includes some 1,000,000 distinct CDR3 sequences, approximately 25% of them detected once, and 0.75% sits in the top ten. These data were likewise used in another study, on T cells of mothers and their children. That paper adds: cDNA synthesis used all extracted RNA, approximately 1.5 ug per 15 ul. There were no persistent microchimeric T cell clones detected.

The chain recombines TRBV7-2 with TRBJ2-3, with TRBD2 identical over 12 bases. The sequencing input was blood. This sequence was found in a girl aged 2 to 10 in good health. CDR3 in DNA: TGTGCCAGCAGCTTGACTAGCGGGAGATTAGATACGCAGTATTTT. Translating it yields CASSLTSGRLDTQYF.